The source of this TCR beta chain is a study of blood T cell repertoires in COVID-19. Study-wide background: Specimens from acute and convalescent COVID-19 originated in the United States, Italy and Spain. In each case, the material was cDNA or gDNA derived from T cells, B-cell-depleted T cells, or PBMCs.

In the authors' workflow: For nucleated cells, counts were estimated from reference gene primer amplification. Sequencing used immunoSEQ multiplex PCR; TCRdb keeps in-frame clones, though not all of them. V and J calls and clone size are copied from that table; D and trimming were computed from the DNA. This repertoire shows some 29,000 clones, about 80% found once; its top ten account for 35% to 55%. Trimming pared 0 bases from V and 7 bases from J, leaving 12 bases between. This CDR3 is built from 14 residues. The germline V gene has CDR1 LGHDT and CDR2 YNNKEL (reference sequence). This TCR was sampled from a woman in her seventies with acute or convalescent COVID-19. V is TRBV3-1 (or the pseudogene TRBV3-2) and J is TRBJ1-2, with D possibly being TRBD1 (6 bases). Sequenced sample: peripheral blood. CDR3 coding DNA: TGTGCCAGCAGCCAAGATGAACAGGGCGCTGGCTACACCTTC. This sequence encodes CASSQDEQGAGYTF.